The clone carrying this TCR beta chain showed up many times. Its matching antigen is unknown. This sample was included in a study of T cells in Graves' hyperthyroidism and ophthalmopathy. In the study overall: Blood from the periphery was taken at initial diagnosis, before any treatment. General study points: In blood, most of the thyroid clonotypes expanded above 0.001 were also present.

CDR1 and CDR2 from the germline V gene are SGHAT and FQNNGV. With 0 bases clipped from V and 2 bases from J, the junction kept 4 bases outside the gene matches. This CDR3 comprises 15 residues. From RNA transcripts, TCR beta CDR3 regions were amplified. HTBI primers were used for first-round RT-PCR of the TCR CDR3. In TCRdb, the multiplex PCR reads were re-called with MiXCR into one record per CDR3 protein. The sample records 700,000 or so distinct CDR3 sequences, over 15% being singletons. This clonotype was sampled from a man aged 18 to 35 with Graves' hyperthyroidism. The material sequenced was blood. V and J are TRBV11-2 and TRBJ2-7; 7 nucleotides align to TRBD2. The CDR3 loop is CASSLDGRSPYEQYF. CDR3 nucleotide sequence: TGTGCCAGCAGCTTAGACGGGAGGTCTCCCTACGAGCAGTACTTC.